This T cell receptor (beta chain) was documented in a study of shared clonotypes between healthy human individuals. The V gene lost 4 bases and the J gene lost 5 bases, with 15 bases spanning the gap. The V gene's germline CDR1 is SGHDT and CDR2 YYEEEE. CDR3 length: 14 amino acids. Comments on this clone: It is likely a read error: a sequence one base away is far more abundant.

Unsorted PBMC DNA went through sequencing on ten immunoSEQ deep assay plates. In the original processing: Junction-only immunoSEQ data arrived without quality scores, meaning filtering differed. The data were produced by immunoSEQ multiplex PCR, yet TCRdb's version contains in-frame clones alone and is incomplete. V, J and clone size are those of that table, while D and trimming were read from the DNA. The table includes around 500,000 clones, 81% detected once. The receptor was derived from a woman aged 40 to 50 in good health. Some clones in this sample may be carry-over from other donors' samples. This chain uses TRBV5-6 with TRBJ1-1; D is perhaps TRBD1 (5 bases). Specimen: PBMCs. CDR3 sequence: CASSTRGAWTEAFF. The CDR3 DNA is TGTGCCAGCAGCACTCGAGGGGCTTGGACTGAAGCTTTCTTT.